A single sample is the source of the 28 T cell receptor beta chains below, sequenced in a study of blood T cells in healthy people across ages. A sample-barcoded 5' primer and a J-beta primer mix were used in a second PCR of roughly 7 to 11 cycles. TCRdb independently ran MiXCR on the 5' RACE reads; one entry per CDR3 protein. The sample lists 550,000 to 700,000 distinct CDR3 sequences, roughly 29% occurring once. The material sequenced was blood. The receptors stem from a woman in her 70s in good health.

The chain recombines TRBV5-1 with TRBJ1-2; 7 bases line up with TRBD1. V was clipped by 4 bases and J by 3 bases; unmatched bases: 6. The CDR3 totals 14 residues. CDR1 and CDR2 from the germline V gene are SGHRS and YFSETQ. CDR3 in amino acids: CASSRGQDHYGYTF. The CDR3 coding sequence is TGCGCCAGCAGCCGCGGACAGGATCACTATGGCTACACCTTC.

DNA of the CDR3: TGCAGTGCTAAAAAAGTAGGCACAGGGAGCACCGGGGAGCTGTTTTTT. Its protein is CSAKKVGTGSTGELFF. The V gene is TRBV20-1, the J gene TRBJ2-2; D is possibly TRBD1 (6 bases). This CDR3 has 16 residues. CDR1 and CDR2 from the germline V gene are DFQATT and SNEGSKA (reference sequence). V lost 4 bases and J lost 4, with 19 bases in between.

The V and J genes are TRBV12-5 and TRBJ2-3; D unresolved. Trimming removed 0 bases from V and 7 bases from J, with 5 bases in between. Germline CDR1 and CDR2: LGHNT and FRNRAP. The CDR3 loop spans 12 amino acids. The CDR3 sequence: CASGLVQYTQYF. CDR3 coding DNA: TGTGCTAGTGGTTTGGTACAGTATACGCAGTATTTT.

The J gene is TRBJ1-3, the V gene TRBV27; D perhaps matches TRBD1 (6 bases). Per the germline V gene, CDR1 is MNHEY and CDR2 is SMNVEV (reference sequence). CDR3 length: 15 residues. Deletions cut 4 bases from V and 4 bases from J, with 14 bases between. The CDR3 coding sequence is TGTGCCAGCAGTTCGGATGGGGGGGCAGGAAACACCATATATTTT. This codes for CASSSDGGAGNTIYF.

This clonotype turned up a few times. The chain uses TRBV3-1 and TRBJ2-5; no clear D. V lost 0 bases and J lost 7, with 9 bases in between. Germline assignment: CDR1 LGHDT and CDR2 YNNKEL (reference sequence). The CDR3 is 13 amino acids. The DNA of the CDR3 is TGTGCCAGCAGCCAAGATTTAAGTCGGACCCAGTACTTC. It codes for CASSQDLSRTQYF.

The sample holds a few counts of this clonotype. The rearrangement links TRBV7-9 to TRBJ2-3; 8 bases align to TRBD1. The V gene end was trimmed by 6 bases and the J gene end by 6 bases; junction bases not matched to a gene: 8. The CDR3 is 14 amino acids. Germline CDR1 reads SEHNR; CDR2 reads FQNEAQ (reference sequence). The CDR3 DNA is TGTGCCAGCAGTGGGACAGGTGGTAAGGATACGCAGTATTTT. It is translated as CASSGTGGKDTQYF. Based on the CDR3 plus reference TRBV7-9 and TRBJ2-3, the full variable domain is DTGVSQNPRHKITKRGQNVTFRCDPISEHNRLYWYRQTLGQGPEFLTYFQNEAQLEKSRLLSDRFSAERPKGSFSTLEIQRTEQGDSAMYLCASSGTGGKDTQYFGPGTRLTVL.

This clonotype was detected only a few times. CDR3 in amino acids: CASSHPGSDQYF. The DNA of the CDR3 is TGTGCCAGCAGCCACCCCGGTAGCGACCAGTACTTC. The chain combines TRBV3-1 with TRBJ2-5, with a possible D match to TRBD2 (5 bases). Germline-derived CDR1 and CDR2 are LGHDT and YNNKEL (reference sequence). Trimming took 3 bases from V and 10 from J, leaving 12 bases between them. This CDR3 has 12 amino acids.

This clonotype showed up many times. J is TRBJ2-1 and V is TRBV4-2; 11 bases align to TRBD2. There are 16 residues in the CDR3. Looked up from germline, CDR1 is LGHNA and CDR2 is YNFKEQ. V shed 4 bases and J 4 bases; nucleotides not matched to a gene: 6. The CDR3 protein is CASSPPSGGTYNEQFF. CDR3 in DNA: TGTGCCAGCAGCCCCCCTAGCGGGGGGACTTACAATGAGCAGTTCTTC.

This sequence joins TRBV25-1 and TRBJ1-2, with TRBD1 identical over 8 bases. Germline trimming cut 6 bases from V and 4 bases from J; bases unmatched to any gene: 13. Germline V gene data show CDR1 as MGHDK and CDR2 as SYGVNS. The CDR3 is 16 residues long. CDR3 nucleotides: TGTGCCAGCAGCGGACAGGGTTCCAAGGACCGCTATGGCTACACCTTC. This encodes CASSGQGSKDRYGYTF.

This chain links TRBV6-6 with TRBJ2-1, with D maybe TRBD2 (6 bases). CDR3 length equals 13 residues. The V gene lost 5 bases and the J gene lost 6 bases, with 11 bases spanning the gap. Germline assignment: CDR1 MNHNY and CDR2 SVGAGI (reference sequence). Here the CDR3 reads CASSTTSINEQFF. The CDR3 DNA reads as TGTGCCAGCAGTACTACTAGCATCAATGAGCAGTTCTTC.

This chain joins TRBV28 and TRBJ2-7; tentative D call: TRBD2 (6 bases). V was trimmed by 6 bases and J by 2 bases, leaving 14 bases between them. Germline loops: CDR1 MDHEN, CDR2 SYDVKM. The CDR3 has 14 amino acids. The CDR3 DNA reads TGTGCCAGCAGACTAAGTAGCGGCACCTACGAGCAGTACTTC. Translated, it gives CASRLSSGTYEQYF.

The V call is TRBV6-5, the J call TRBJ2-3, with 7 bases aligning to TRBD1. Germline V gene data show CDR1 as MNHEY and CDR2 as SVGAGI. J lost 4 bases, V lost 4 bases, and 8 bases had no gene match. This CDR3 has 15 amino acids. The DNA of the CDR3 is TGTGCCAGCAGTTCCAGGACAGGAGGCCCAGATACGCAGTATTTT. This encodes CASSSRTGGPDTQYF.

There are a few counts of this clonotype. V and J are TRBV7-9 and TRBJ2-1; TRBD2 aligns across 7 bases. V gave up 5 bases and J gave up 0 bases; unmatched junction bases: 7. The CDR3 has 16 amino acids. Germline-derived CDR1 and CDR2 are SEHNR and FQNEAQ (reference sequence). CDR3 DNA sequence: TGTGCCAGCAGCCAGGGACTACTGAGCTCCTACAATGAGCAGTTCTTC. Amino acid sequence: CASSQGLLSSYNEQFF.

This clonotype appeared a few times. This rearrangement joins TRBV5-1 to TRBJ2-1; perhaps D is TRBD1 or TRBD2 (6 bases each). The CDR3 consists of 16 residues. Germline lookup yields CDR1 SGHRS and CDR2 YFSETQ. V was clipped by 0 bases and J by 6 bases, with 16 bases between them. CDR3 amino acids: CASSLGVGGERNEQFF. For the CDR3, the DNA is TGCGCCAGCAGCTTGGGTGTGGGGGGCGAACGCAATGAGCAGTTCTTC.

The V call is TRBV7-2, the J call TRBJ2-3, with TRBD2 as a possible D gene (7 bases). Germline CDR1 and CDR2: SGHTA and FQGNSA. The CDR3 length is 15 residues. The germline V and J ends were trimmed by 7 bases and 6 bases, with 20 bases remaining between them. The CDR3 region is CASNLVLGGRDTQYF. The CDR3 DNA sequence: TGTGCCAGCAACCTAGTCCTGGGGGGGCGGGATACGCAGTATTTT.

This clonotype was seen just once. The chain employs TRBV12-3 or TRBV12-4 and TRBJ1-2, with 8 positions matching TRBD1. The CDR3 consists of 14 residues. V lost 8 bases and J lost 7; bases outside the gene matches: 12. The CDR3 region has the DNA TGTGCCAGCGGGCCTGGACAGGGCCGCGGTGGCTACACCTTC. Amino acid sequence: CASGPGQGRGGYTF.

In its sample, this clonotype was seen a few times. The chain employs TRBV4-3 and TRBJ1-2, with 7 bases fitting TRBD1. V shed 6 bases and J 7 bases; nucleotides not matched to a gene: 8. CDR1 and CDR2 from the germline V gene are LGHNA and YSLEER. The CDR3 sequence is 13 residues long. CDR3 sequence: CASRGQEQGGYTF. CDR3 nucleotide sequence: TGCGCCAGCAGAGGACAGGAACAAGGTGGCTACACCTTC.

This clonotype appeared a single time. This sequence joins TRBV2 and TRBJ1-2; weak D call: TRBD1 (6 bases). With 6 bases removed from V and 4 bases from J, the gap between germline ends came to 18 bases. The CDR3 loop spans 15 amino acids. Germline CDR1 SNHLY, CDR2 FYNNEI. The CDR3, as DNA: TGTGCCAGCAGACGAACAGGGAATTTCCGCTATGGCTACACCTTC. Translation gives CASRRTGNFRYGYTF. The full variable domain, in which reference TRBV2 and TRBJ1-2 provide the parts outside the CDR3, is EPEVTQTPSHQVTQMGQEVILRCVPISNHLYFYWYRQILGQKVEFLVSFYNNEISEKSEIFDDQFSVERPDGSNFTLKIRSTKLEDSAMYFCASRRTGNFRYGYTFGSGTRLTVV.

The table lists this clonotype with many counts. The chain recombines TRBV5-1 with TRBJ2-2; no firm D call. V shed 4 bases and J shed 1 base, with 8 bases lying between them. Germline loops: CDR1 SGHRS, CDR2 YFSETQ. This CDR3 is 14 amino acids long. The DNA of the CDR3 is TGCGCCAGCAGCACTAATCAGAACACCGGGGAGCTGTTTTTT. This gives the protein CASSTNQNTGELFF.

V and J are TRBV20-1 and TRBJ2-4; the D is unclear. The CDR3 has 17 residues. Per germline, CDR1 DFQATT and CDR2 SNEGSKA (reference sequence). Trimming left V 6 bases short and J 5 bases short, with 26 bases between. CDR3 loop: CSAPLEVGWIQENIQYF. In nucleotides, the CDR3 is TGCAGTGCCCCCTTAGAAGTGGGCTGGATTCAGGAAAACATTCAGTACTTC.

J is TRBJ1-4 and V is TRBV27; no definite D call. V gave up 4 bases and J gave up 8 bases, with 17 bases separating them. From germline, CDR1 is MNHEY and CDR2 SMNVEV (reference sequence). The CDR3 is 15 amino acids. CDR3 bases: TGTGCCAGCAGTTCGCAAGGACGGGGAGTGGAAAAACTGTTTTTT. Translation: CASSSQGRGVEKLFF.

This clonotype was found a few times. The chain couples TRBV7-2 to TRBJ1-2, with 9 positions matching TRBD1. Per germline, CDR1 SGHTA and CDR2 FQGNSA. The CDR3 contains 16 residues. Trimming cost V 3 bases and J 0 bases; bases outside gene matches: 5. CDR3 DNA sequence: TGTGCCAGCAGCTTCACCGGGACAGGGACTAACTATGGCTACACCTTC. Amino acids: CASSFTGTGTNYGYTF.

The chain combines TRBV18 with TRBJ2-5; possible D gene TRBD2, 6 bases. Germline values: CDR1 KGHSH, CDR2 LQKENI. The ends were cut back, 2 bases at V and 11 bases at J, with 21 bases in the middle. This CDR3 has 15 amino acids. The CDR3 DNA follows: TGTGCCAGCTCACCAGCGGGAACCCCGTCCGGGGAGCAGTACTTC. Encoded protein: CASSPAGTPSGEQYF.

The chain combines TRBV29-1 with TRBJ2-1; 7 bases line up with TRBD1. The end of the DNA fits TRBJ2-7 better, so the J call may be wrong. This CDR3 is built from 12 residues. Germline CDR1 and CDR2: SQVTM and ANQGSEA. CDR3 nucleotide sequence: TGCAGCGTTGGACAGGGAGTCGGCGAGCAGTACTTC. It yields the protein CSVGQGVGEQYF.

The chain couples TRBV29-1 to TRBJ1-5; D is unclear. V was pared by 6 bases and J by 0 bases, with 12 bases between. Germline lookup yields CDR1 SQVTM and CDR2 ANQGSEA. CDR3 length: 14 amino acids. CDR3 region: CSVESGDSNQPQHF. CDR3 in DNA: TGCAGCGTCGAAAGCGGGGATAGCAATCAGCCCCAGCATTTT. Using reference TRBV29-1 and TRBJ1-5 for the parts outside the CDR3, the full variable domain is SAVISQKPSRDICQRGTSLTIQCQVDSQVTMMFWYRQQPGQSLTLIATANQGSEATYESGFVIDKFPISRPNLTFSTLTVSNMSPEDSSIYLCSVESGDSNQPQHFGDGTRLSIL.

Comments on this clonotype: The junction departs from germline at one end; a sequencing error may be responsible. This chain links TRBV20-1 with TRBJ2-5; 8 bases fit TRBD2. This CDR3 is built from 15 residues. Germline V CDR1 and CDR2: DFQATT, SNEGSKA (reference sequence). The CDR3 sequence: CSARDIAGSKETQHF. The DNA of the CDR3 is TGCAGTGCTAGAGACATAGCGGGGTCGAAGGAGACCCAGCACTTC.

This clonotype was observed a handful of times. This chain uses TRBV30 with TRBJ2-1; TRBD1 or TRBD2 may be the D gene (5 bases each). The CDR3 spans 12 residues. Germline assignment: CDR1 GTSNPN and CDR2 SVGIG (reference sequence). V lost 0 bases, J lost 9 bases, and 9 bases lay in between. The CDR3 nucleotides are TGTGCCTGGAGTGTTGGGGGTCCTGAGCAGTTCTTC. Protein sequence: CAWSVGGPEQFF. The full variable domain, completed using reference TRBV30 and TRBJ2-1, is SQTIHQWPATLVQPVGSPLSLECTVEGTSNPNLYWYRQAAGRGLQLLFYSVGIGQISSEVPQNLSASRPQDRQFILSSKKLLLSDSGFYLCAWSVGGPEQFFGPGTRLTVL.

This chain connects TRBV20-1 to TRBJ1-4, with D possibly matching TRBD1 (6 bases). The germline V gene has CDR1 DFQATT and CDR2 SNEGSKA (reference sequence). The CDR3 loop spans 14 amino acids. V was shortened by 3 bases and J by 5 bases, with 13 bases between the two germline ends. The CDR3 sequence: CSASSQGRNEKLFF. In nucleotides, the CDR3 is TGCAGTGCTAGCTCCCAGGGGAGGAATGAAAAACTGTTTTTT.